The sample holds a few counts of the clone carrying this T cell receptor beta chain. The antigen is not known. Both TRBC1 and TRBC2 were covered by a beta constant-region primer of two equimolar oligonucleotides. The ligated cDNA underwent four PCR rounds using SP2 and nested alpha and beta constant-region primers. From the UMI-ligation and nested PCR reads, TCRdb called clonotypes with MiXCR, one entry per CDR3 protein. The sample lists around 100,000 distinct CDR3 sequences, roughly 15% occurring once. V shed 2 bases, J shed 1 base, and the junction held 0 bases outside the gene matches. Per the germline V gene, CDR1 is SGHTA and CDR2 is FQGTGA. The CDR3 contains 15 residues. This record comes from a study of naive and memory T cell subsets. Whole-study results and caveats: A few larger clonotypes appeared in naive repertoires, especially CD8, possibly memory cells re-expressing CD45RA.

After CD4 positive bead selection, the CD4-negative fraction gave CD8 T cells. The sequenced sample was naive CD8+ T cells from blood. The clonotype originates from a human donor in good health. V and J are TRBV7-3 and TRBJ2-2; TRBD1 matches 8 bases. This CDR3 reads CASSLGQGNTGELFF. CDR3 coding DNA: TGTGCCAGCAGCTTAGGACAGGGGAACACCGGGGAGCTGTTTTTT. Looking up the rest from reference TRBV7-3 and TRBJ2-2 gives the full variable domain: GAGVSQTPSNKVTEKGKYVELRCDPISGHTALYWYRQSLGQGPEFLIYFQGTGAADDSGLPNDRFFAVRPEGSVSTLKIQRTERGDSAVYLCASSLGQGNTGELFFGEGSRLTVL.